Below, 16 T cell receptor beta chains from the same sample are listed, as sequenced in a study of metastatic and nonmetastatic thyroid tumors. From the PCR reads, TCRdb re-called clones with MiXCR. The sample has roughly 20,000 clones, roughly a quarter seen once. All patients reached thyroid surgery having received no treatment beforehand. Sequencing was carried out using blood. The receptors stem from a female donor with papillary thyroid cancer or a benign thyroid nodule (not recorded which). Some clones in this sample may be carry-over from other donors' samples.

V and J are TRBV7-2 and TRBJ2-7, with a weak D call TRBD2 (6 bases). The CDR3 runs 14 residues. The germline V gene encodes CDR1 SGHTA and CDR2 FQGNSA. V was shortened by 5 bases and J by 3 bases, with 14 bases between the two germline ends. CDR3 nucleotide sequence: TGTGCCAGCAGCGTCCACGGGAGCTACTACGAGCAGTACTTC. Translation gives CASSVHGSYYEQYF.

This clone counts as medium-sized (0.01 to 0.1%). The gene calls are TRBV19 and TRBJ1-1; D is undetermined. CDR1 and CDR2 from the germline V gene are LNHDA and SQIVND (reference sequence). V lost 0 bases and J lost 1, with 9 bases in between. The CDR3 runs to 15 residues. The DNA of the CDR3 is TGTGCCAGTAGTATAGATCGCCGGACGAACACTGAAGCTTTCTTT. Translation: CASSIDRRTNTEAFF.

The table lists this clone with a few counts. The V and J genes are TRBV6-1 and TRBJ2-7; the match to TRBD2 covers 9 bases. The CDR3 runs to 17 residues. Germline CDR1 reads MNHNS; CDR2 reads SASEGT. J lost 0 bases, V lost 5 bases, and 11 bases had no gene match. CDR3 sequence: CASSLLLAGSSSYEQYF. As DNA, the CDR3 is TGTGCCAGCAGTCTGCTTCTAGCGGGGTCGAGCTCCTACGAGCAGTACTTC.

The rearrangement uses TRBV7-2 and TRBJ2-7; TRBD1 aligns across 8 bases. The V gene end was trimmed by 5 bases and the J gene end by 4 bases; junction bases not matched to a gene: 10. The CDR3 is 15 residues long. Germline CDR1 reads SGHTA; CDR2 reads FQGNSA. The CDR3 bases are TGTGCCAGCAGCCCCACAGCCGGACAGGGATACGAGCAGTACTTC. Translated, it gives CASSPTAGQGYEQYF.

This clone was recorded at least ten times. CDR3: CASSPDRGRETQYF. The CDR3 coding sequence is TGTGCCAGCAGCCCAGACAGGGGCCGGGAGACCCAGTACTTC. This chain joins TRBV7-3 and TRBJ2-5; TRBD1 agrees at 8 bases. CDR1 and CDR2 from the germline V gene are SGHTA and FQGTGA. V lost 5 bases, J lost 5 bases, and 7 bases stayed unmatched. The CDR3 is 14 amino acids.

This clone is judged medium-sized (0.01 to 0.1%). J is TRBJ1-1 and V is TRBV6-1, with 10 bases that match TRBD1. Per the germline V gene, CDR1 is MNHNS and CDR2 is SASEGT. The CDR3 has 15 amino acids. Trimming took 5 bases from V and 2 from J; bases not matched to a gene: 5. CDR3: CASSPGQGINTEAFF. The CDR3 DNA follows: TGTGCCAGCAGTCCGGGACAGGGGATTAACACTGAAGCTTTCTTT.

Only a few counts were recorded for this clone. V usage is TRBV10-3 and J usage is TRBJ1-6, with D perhaps matching TRBD1 (5 bases). Germline assignment: CDR1 ENHRY and CDR2 SYGVKD. This CDR3 region has 13 residues. With 11 bases removed from V and 8 bases from J, the gap between germline ends came to 16 bases. The CDR3 here is CASRQNEDSPLHF. CDR3 DNA sequence: TGTGCCTCGAGACAGAATGAAGATTCACCCCTCCACTTT.

This clone was found a few times. The chain uses TRBV12-3 or TRBV12-4 and TRBJ2-3, with a possible D match to TRBD2 (5 bases). The CDR3 totals 15 residues. Trimming removed 6 bases at V and 4 bases at J, with 17 bases between. The CDR3 protein is CASSPRLDYSDTQYF. For the CDR3, the DNA is TGTGCCAGCAGCCCCAGACTCGACTACTCAGATACGCAGTATTTT.

As to this clone: The junction departs from the called germline gene at one end, perhaps through a read error. This chain links TRBV10-1 with TRBJ2-1; 9 positions match TRBD2. The CDR3 has 22 residues. Looked up from germline, CDR1 is WNHNN and CDR2 is SYGVQD (reference sequence). This chain's CDR3 is CASSDRLAKLAGGYFSCNEQFF. The CDR3 region has the DNA TGCGCCAGCAGTGATCGGCTTGCTAAACTAGCGGGTGGATACTTCTCCTGCAATGAGCAGTTCTTC.

There are many counts of this clone. V is TRBV7-8 and J is TRBJ2-5; D remains unclear. Trimming left V 5 bases short and J 7 bases short, with 23 bases between. Germline values: CDR1 SGHVS, CDR2 FQNEAQ. CDR3 length equals 16 residues. The CDR3 sequence is CASSPLITRKPGTQYF. The CDR3 DNA sequence: TGTGCCAGCAGCCCTCTAATAACGAGAAAACCCGGGACCCAGTACTTC.

This clone has a count of ten or more. The chain recombines TRBV24-1 with TRBJ1-4, with D possibly being TRBD1 (5 bases). V was trimmed by 4 bases and J by 6 bases, leaving 17 bases between them. This CDR3 comprises 16 residues. CDR1 and CDR2 (germline): KGHDR, SFDVKD. The CDR3 nucleotides are TGTGCCACCAGTGAGGGAGCGCTCGGGGGGGATGAAAAACTGTTTTTT. It codes for CATSEGALGGDEKLFF.

Within the sample, this clone is medium-sized. V usage is TRBV6-1 and J usage is TRBJ1-1, with a weak D call TRBD1 (6 bases). Germline values: CDR1 MNHNS, CDR2 SASEGT. V was cut by 2 bases and J by 1 base, with 8 bases left in between. The CDR3 runs to 14 residues. The CDR3 sequence: CASSELQGNTEAFF. The DNA of the CDR3 is TGTGCCAGCAGTGAATTACAGGGGAACACTGAAGCTTTCTTT.

V and J are TRBV20-1 and TRBJ2-7, with D tentatively TRBD1 or TRBD2 (5 bases each). Trimming stripped 1 base from V and 1 base from J, with 14 bases between. The CDR3 runs to 15 residues. Germline CDR1 is DFQATT and CDR2 is SNEGSKA (reference sequence). The chain's CDR3 is CSARVGTARSYEQYF. CDR3 coding DNA: TGCAGTGCTAGAGTAGGGACGGCGAGGTCCTACGAGCAGTACTTC.

This clone was found many times. The V and J genes are TRBV20-1 and TRBJ2-4; the D call may be TRBD1 or TRBD2 (6 bases each). The CDR3 covers 15 residues. CDR1 is DFQATT, CDR2 SNEGSKA, per germline (reference sequence). Trimming shortened V by 1 base and J by 6 bases, and 16 bases separated the two germline ends. As DNA, the CDR3 is TGCAGTGCTAGAGTATCAACAGGGCGGGGAAACATTCAGTACTTC. Its protein is CSARVSTGRGNIQYF.

This clone came up a few times. V is TRBV19 and J is TRBJ1-4; 7 nucleotides match TRBD1. J was trimmed by 6 bases and V by 4 bases; bases with no gene match: 8. Germline CDR1 LNHDA, CDR2 SQIVND (reference sequence). This CDR3 contains 15 residues. The CDR3 spells CASSKTWTGDEKLFF. The CDR3 DNA reads TGTGCCAGTAGTAAAACCTGGACAGGCGATGAAAAACTGTTTTTT.

Many counts were recorded for this clone. The chain employs TRBV4-2 and TRBJ2-3; TRBD2 is a possible D gene (5 bases). Looked up from germline, CDR1 is LGHNA and CDR2 is YNFKEQ. The CDR3 runs to 15 residues. Trimming pared 0 bases from V and 3 bases from J, leaving 10 bases between. The CDR3 here is CASSQDWLATDTQYF. The CDR3 nucleotides read TGTGCCAGCAGCCAAGACTGGCTAGCAACAGATACGCAGTATTTT.